This entry concerns a single T cell receptor (beta chain). What it recognizes is unknown. This nonspecific control used anti-CD3/anti-CD28 bead stimulation of CD4+ T cells. Sorting of responding CD4+ T cells relied on upregulated CD40 ligand together with CD69. This was the immunoSEQ version 4 assay in survey mode. TCRdb's copy holds only in-frame clones and misses some; the assay was immunoSEQ multiplex PCR. Among 37,000 or so clones listed, over 80% were seen once. The data were taken from a study of persistence of HIV-infected CD4 T cells. The sequence derives from an adult man with HIV who was CMV-seropositive. The source was CD4+ T cells sorted from PBMCs after roughly 20-hour stimulation, collected from a patient who received antiretroviral therapy.

The CDR3 protein is CASSRGADTDTQYF. CDR3 nucleotide sequence: TGCGCCAGCAGCCGGGGGGCAGACACAGATACGCAGTATTTT. The J gene is TRBJ2-3, the V gene TRBV5-1; D may be TRBD2 (7 bases). V was cut by 4 bases and J by 2 bases, with 11 bases left in between. There are 14 residues in the CDR3. Per germline, CDR1 SGHRS and CDR2 YFSETQ.